Listed below are T cell receptor beta chains from one sample, sequenced in a study of blood T cells in healthy people across ages. From the 5' RACE reads, TCRdb called clonotypes with MiXCR, one entry per CDR3 protein. The data hold around 1,900,000 distinct CDR3 sequences, with roughly 43% observed a single time. The specimen sequenced was blood. All receptors come from a human donor in good health. Each CDR3 is given with its conserved first and last residue. Each record gives: J gene, V gene, clone size, D gene, CDR3 protein, CDR3 DNA. D genes are given only for firm matches. Rows give clone size only sometimes, using once, few, many, or a class for an expanded clone.

j_call: TRBJ1-4; v_call: TRBV11-2; clone_size: few; d_call: TRBD1; cdr3_aa: CASSSTGGFNEKLFF; cdr3_nt: TGTGCCAGCAGCAGTACAGGGGGGTTTAATGAAAAACTGTTTTTT
j_call: TRBJ2-5; v_call: TRBV7-2; clone_size: -; d_call: -; cdr3_aa: CASSLMAGSETQYF; cdr3_nt: TGTGCCAGCAGCTTAATGGCGGGGTCGGAGACCCAGTACTTC
j_call: TRBJ1-1; v_call: TRBV7-3; clone_size: -; d_call: TRBD1; cdr3_aa: CASSLQGVVNTEAFF; cdr3_nt: TGTGCCAGCAGCTTACAGGGGGTGGTGAACACTGAAGCTTTCTTT
j_call: TRBJ2-3; v_call: TRBV29-1; clone_size: -; d_call: TRBD2; cdr3_aa: CSGTSGASDTQYF; cdr3_nt: TGCAGCGGAACTAGCGGGGCCTCAGATACGCAGTATTTT
j_call: TRBJ1-6; v_call: TRBV30; clone_size: -; d_call: -; cdr3_aa: CAWDTTGLSSSPLHF; cdr3_nt: TGTGCCTGGGACACCACAGGCCTCTCCAGTTCACCCCTCCACTTT
j_call: TRBJ1-4; v_call: TRBV6-5; clone_size: few; d_call: -; cdr3_aa: CASSYEGTNEKLFF; cdr3_nt: TGTGCCAGCAGTTACGAAGGAACTAATGAAAAACTGTTTTTT
j_call: TRBJ2-7; v_call: TRBV6-1; clone_size: -; d_call: -; cdr3_aa: CATSPRGGAYEQYF; cdr3_nt: TGTGCCACTAGCCCCAGGGGGGGGGCATACGAGCAGTACTTC
j_call: TRBJ1-5; v_call: TRBV30; clone_size: -; d_call: -; cdr3_aa: CAWSARGYQPQHF; cdr3_nt: TGTGCCTGGAGTGCTAGAGGGTATCAGCCCCAGCATTTT
j_call: TRBJ2-5; v_call: TRBV15; clone_size: -; d_call: TRBD2; cdr3_aa: CATSREGGGYQETQYF; cdr3_nt: TGTGCCACCAGCAGAGAAGGCGGGGGGTACCAAGAGACCCAGTACTTC
j_call: TRBJ2-4; v_call: TRBV7-2; clone_size: few; d_call: TRBD1; cdr3_aa: CASSLAQGVHIQYF; cdr3_nt: TGTGCCAGCAGCTTAGCGCAGGGGGTCCACATTCAGTACTTC
j_call: TRBJ1-2; v_call: TRBV5-6; clone_size: -; d_call: -; cdr3_aa: CASSFAAGYTF; cdr3_nt: TGTGCCAGCAGCTTTGCGGCTGGCTACACCTTC
j_call: TRBJ2-1; v_call: TRBV29-1; clone_size: few; d_call: TRBD2; cdr3_aa: CSVALAGRSYNEQFF; cdr3_nt: TGCAGCGTCGCTCTAGCGGGAAGGTCCTACAATGAGCAGTTCTTC
j_call: TRBJ1-4; v_call: TRBV29-1; clone_size: -; d_call: -; cdr3_aa: CGVGDWDEKLFF; cdr3_nt: TGCGGCGTGGGAGACTGGGATGAAAAACTGTTTTTT
j_call: TRBJ2-5; v_call: TRBV5-1; clone_size: -; d_call: TRBD2; cdr3_aa: CASSLATSGGAQTQYF; cdr3_nt: TGCGCCAGCAGCTTGGCGACTAGCGGGGGGGCTCAGACCCAGTACTTC
j_call: TRBJ2-3; v_call: TRBV10-3; clone_size: few; d_call: TRBD2; cdr3_aa: CAIREAGEGDTQYF; cdr3_nt: TGTGCCATCAGGGAAGCGGGGGAGGGCGATACGCAGTATTTT
j_call: TRBJ1-2; v_call: TRBV12-3/TRBV12-4; clone_size: few; d_call: -; cdr3_aa: CASSLQAFMSGYTF; cdr3_nt: TGTGCCAGCAGTTTACAGGCCTTTATGAGTGGCTACACCTTC
j_call: TRBJ2-7; v_call: TRBV3-1; clone_size: -; d_call: TRBD1; cdr3_aa: CASSQVKGTGADEQYF; cdr3_nt: TGTGCCAGCAGCCAAGTAAAAGGGACAGGGGCGGACGAGCAGTACTTC
j_call: TRBJ2-5; v_call: TRBV7-2; clone_size: -; d_call: -; cdr3_aa: CASSLRLAIGGTQYF; cdr3_nt: TGTGCCAGCAGCTTGAGGCTAGCCATCGGGGGGACCCAGTACTTC
j_call: TRBJ2-7; v_call: TRBV13; clone_size: -; d_call: -; cdr3_aa: CASSPPTAPDYYEQYF; cdr3_nt: TGTGCCAGCAGCCCTCCAACAGCACCGGACTACTACGAGCAGTACTTC
j_call: TRBJ1-2; v_call: TRBV19; clone_size: -; d_call: -; cdr3_aa: CASSMILGGGYTF; cdr3_nt: TGTGCCAGTAGTATGATTTTGGGAGGCGGCTACACCTTC
j_call: TRBJ2-7; v_call: TRBV13; clone_size: -; d_call: TRBD2; cdr3_aa: CASSPASGATYEQYF; cdr3_nt: TGTGCCAGCAGCCCGGCGAGCGGGGCCACCTACGAGCAGTACTTC
j_call: TRBJ2-5; v_call: TRBV20-1; clone_size: -; d_call: -; cdr3_aa: CSAKHGYVQETQYF; cdr3_nt: TGCAGTGCCAAACACGGCTACGTACAAGAGACCCAGTACTTC
j_call: TRBJ2-2; v_call: TRBV6-6; clone_size: few; d_call: -; cdr3_aa: CASRQDEELFF; cdr3_nt: TGTGCCAGCAGGCAGGATGAGGAGCTGTTTTTT
j_call: TRBJ1-2; v_call: TRBV20-1; clone_size: -; d_call: -; cdr3_aa: CSARFRDYYGYTF; cdr3_nt: TGCAGTGCTAGATTCAGGGATTACTATGGCTACACCTTC
j_call: TRBJ2-7; v_call: TRBV7-2; clone_size: few; d_call: -; cdr3_aa: CASSSTFSYEQYF; cdr3_nt: TGTGCCAGCAGCTCCACCTTCTCCTACGAGCAGTACTTC
j_call: TRBJ2-1; v_call: TRBV20-1; clone_size: -; d_call: -; cdr3_aa: CSAREGMAYNEQFF; cdr3_nt: TGCAGTGCTAGAGAGGGTATGGCCTACAATGAGCAGTTCTTC
j_call: TRBJ1-1; v_call: TRBV9; clone_size: -; d_call: -; cdr3_aa: CASSGGNLDTEAFF; cdr3_nt: TGTGCCAGCAGCGGAGGGAACCTGGACACTGAAGCTTTCTTT
j_call: TRBJ1-1; v_call: TRBV6-2/TRBV6-3; clone_size: -; d_call: -; cdr3_aa: CASERGWGLNTEAFF; cdr3_nt: TGTGCCAGCGAGAGGGGTTGGGGCCTGAACACTGAAGCTTTCTTT
j_call: TRBJ2-5; v_call: TRBV24-1; clone_size: -; d_call: TRBD1; cdr3_aa: CATRVTGKETQYF; cdr3_nt: TGTGCCACCAGAGTGACAGGGAAAGAGACCCAGTACTTC
j_call: TRBJ1-1; v_call: TRBV5-5; clone_size: -; d_call: -; cdr3_aa: CASRPEWGNTEAFF; cdr3_nt: TGTGCCAGCAGACCTGAATGGGGGAACACTGAAGCTTTCTTT
j_call: TRBJ2-7; v_call: TRBV29-1; clone_size: -; d_call: -; cdr3_aa: CSVARTEYEQYF; cdr3_nt: TGCAGCGTTGCGCGGACAGAGTACGAGCAGTACTTC
j_call: TRBJ1-1; v_call: TRBV4-1; clone_size: few; d_call: -; cdr3_aa: CASSQGPRGRTEAFF; cdr3_nt: TGCGCCAGCAGCCAAGGCCCAAGGGGAAGAACTGAAGCTTTCTTT
j_call: TRBJ2-3; v_call: TRBV7-8; clone_size: -; d_call: -; cdr3_aa: CASSSGHTDTQYF; cdr3_nt: TGTGCCAGCAGCTCGGGACACACAGATACGCAGTATTTT
j_call: TRBJ1-5; v_call: TRBV11-2; clone_size: -; d_call: -; cdr3_aa: CASSLGTVSRQPQHF; cdr3_nt: TGTGCCAGCAGCTTAGGGACAGTCTCGCGCCAGCCCCAGCATTTT
j_call: TRBJ2-1; v_call: TRBV5-5; clone_size: -; d_call: TRBD1; cdr3_aa: CASSTTGTGSYNEQFF; cdr3_nt: TGTGCCAGCAGCACGACCGGGACAGGATCCTACAATGAGCAGTTCTTC
j_call: TRBJ1-2; v_call: TRBV29-1; clone_size: few; d_call: TRBD1; cdr3_aa: CSVPGQGLDGYTF; cdr3_nt: TGCAGCGTACCGGGACAGGGTCTCGATGGCTACACCTTC
j_call: TRBJ2-1; v_call: TRBV20-1; clone_size: -; d_call: TRBD1; cdr3_aa: CSVAGTGYSTEQFF; cdr3_nt: TGCAGTGTCGCCGGGACAGGGTATTCCACTGAGCAGTTCTTC